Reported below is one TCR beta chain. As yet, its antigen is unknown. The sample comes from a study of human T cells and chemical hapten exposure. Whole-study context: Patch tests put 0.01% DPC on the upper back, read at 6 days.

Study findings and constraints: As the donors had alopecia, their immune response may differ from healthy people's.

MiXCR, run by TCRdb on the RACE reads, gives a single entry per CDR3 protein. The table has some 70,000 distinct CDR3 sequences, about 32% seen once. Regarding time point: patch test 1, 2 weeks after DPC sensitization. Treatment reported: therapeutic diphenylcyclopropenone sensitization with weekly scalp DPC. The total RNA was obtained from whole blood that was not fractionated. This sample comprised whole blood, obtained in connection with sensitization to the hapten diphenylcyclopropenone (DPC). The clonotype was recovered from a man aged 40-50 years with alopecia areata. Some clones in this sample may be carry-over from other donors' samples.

CDR3: CSARDNMEGGSNQPQHF. The CDR3 bases are TGCAGTGCTAGAGATAATATGGAGGGAGGAAGCAATCAGCCCCAGCATTTT. The V gene is TRBV20-1, the J gene TRBJ1-5; D is unclear. V gave up 0 bases and J gave up 1 base, with 16 bases separating them. Germline CDR1 is DFQATT and CDR2 is SNEGSKA (reference sequence). This CDR3 region has 17 residues.